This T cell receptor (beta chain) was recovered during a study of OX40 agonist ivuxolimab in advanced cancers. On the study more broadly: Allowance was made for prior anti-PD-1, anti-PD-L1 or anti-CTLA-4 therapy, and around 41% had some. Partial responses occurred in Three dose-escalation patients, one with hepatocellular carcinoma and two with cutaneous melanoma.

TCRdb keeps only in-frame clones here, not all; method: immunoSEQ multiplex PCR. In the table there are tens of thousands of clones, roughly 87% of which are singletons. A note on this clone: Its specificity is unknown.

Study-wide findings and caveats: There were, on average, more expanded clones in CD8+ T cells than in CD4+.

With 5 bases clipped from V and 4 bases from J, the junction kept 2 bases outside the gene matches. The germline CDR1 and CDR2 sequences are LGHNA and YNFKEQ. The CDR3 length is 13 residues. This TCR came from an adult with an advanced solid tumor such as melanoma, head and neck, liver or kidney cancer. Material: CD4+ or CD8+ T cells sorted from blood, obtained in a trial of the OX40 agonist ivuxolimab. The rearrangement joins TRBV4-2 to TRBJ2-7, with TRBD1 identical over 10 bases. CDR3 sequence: CASSLGQGYEQYF. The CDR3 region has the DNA TGTGCCAGCAGCTTGGGACAGGGGTACGAGCAGTACTTC.